This T cell receptor (beta chain) was captured by sequencing in a study of monozygotic twins with cystic fibrosis listed by TCRdb under 2021. With regard to the full study: Barcoded libraries were prepared from three micrograms of fragmented DNA with roughly 16 PCR cycles. To assess genetic influence on V and J gene usage, the study compared TCR beta repertoires within and across 16 monozygotic twin pairs with cystic fibrosis. Data for three of the twin pairs had been reported earlier in a different context. Twins were ranked among 1,000 or so cohort participants for weight-for-height and FEVPerc (FEV1 disease centile) on the day of blood sampling. Made up mostly of children and adolescents, the cohort included ten female and six male twin pairs ranging in age from about 2.0 to 40 years, with a median of around 9 years.

The twin pairs came from the European Cystic Fibrosis Twin and Sibling Study Cohort, a cohort that recruited patients from 150 to 200 CF clinics across 14 European countries. Zygosity and CFTR genotype were confirmed in-house, and zygosity was tested by multiplex PCR of nine short tandem repeat loci. Each twin gave a peripheral blood sample, and clinical parameters were documented on that same day of blood sampling. Genomic DNA was isolated from peripheral blood cells with phenol/chloroform and kept in TE buffer at 4 degrees C. Worth noting for this clone: Its specific antigen is unknown. No much larger clonotype is one base removed from it; base qualities were not supplied.

Findings and caveats that apply to the study as a whole: The cohort was small, and no association was found between shared CDR3 numbers and age, concordance or disease severity. Monozygotic CF twin pairs shared significantly more nucleotide-identical clonotypes within each pair than unrelated CF individuals shared with one another (P = 0.000026, Mann-Whitney). In 13 of 16 pairs, V gene usage most closely resembled the co-twin's, and the same held for J usage in 8 of 16 pairs, a pattern suggesting genetic constraints. Simpson clonality was generally low (median 0.0095), which suggests a naive-dominated repertoire, and clonality was higher in the most severely affected patients.

Following the manufacturer's instructions, the researchers used the immunoSEQ immune profiling system to amplify TCR beta CDR3 regions via multiplex PCR. An Illumina NextSeq system was used for sequencing. The paper's data handling went like this. Sequence data were processed on the immunoSEQ Analyzer platform, and clonality was calculated as the square root of Simpson's index of productive rearrangements. Jensen-Shannon distance served as the measure of similarity in V and J usage, while OLGA was used to compute CDR3 generation probabilities. The immuneACCESS database (August 2020) and VDJdb (December 2020) were searched for shared CDR3 sequences. TCRdb carries this immuneACCESS record with in-frame sequences only. Its versions omit some clonotypes, under half of them owing to an unresolved V gene in the studies checked, with the rest unexplained. V, J and clone size derive from that table, while D and trimming were established from the DNA sequence. The sample data list just under 20,000 clones, and 91% of these were observed just once. The ten most abundant clones make up about 1.4% of the sample.

The CDR3 has 15 amino acids, counting the end cysteine and phenylalanine. Here the CDR3 DNA is all that survives: 45 bases in frame from base 1. Reading the germline V gene gives CDR1 MRHNA and CDR2 SNTAGT. At the junction V is shortened by 8 bases and J by 2 bases, with 13 bases in between. The clonotype originates from a girl aged 2 to 9 with cystic fibrosis. Sequenced sample: blood. The rearranged segments are TRBV6-4 and TRBJ2-6; TRBD1 is a weak D gene call, 6 bases matching. The sequenced DNA: TGTGCCAGCGGGTGGACAGAGACTGGGGCCAACGTCCTGACTTTC. It translates as CASGWTETGANVLTF.